The subject of this entry is one TCR beta chain. The target antigen is unknown. This record comes from a study of T cell responses to AZD1222 COVID-19 vaccine. About the study: Second doses were pooled across both intervals (about 4 or about 12 weeks).

The V and J ends lost 9 bases and 6 bases, in that order; junction bases with no gene match: 6. The CDR3 is 13 residues long. Germline V CDR1 and CDR2: SGHNT, YYREEE (reference sequence). This table comes from immunoSEQ multiplex PCR, and its TCRdb copy is limited to in-frame clones, with some not included. Found here are about 130,000 clones, 88% of them singletons; the top ten hold 7.5% to 8%. Study-level points and caveats: Receipt of two AZD1222 doses was followed by a rise in Spike-specific TCR breadth and depth. There were mostly white British donors and more females than males, and clonal diversity was possibly underestimated.

This sequence originates from an adult in good health. The input for sequencing was peripheral blood, taken on day 0 of AZD1222 vaccination. This chain joins TRBV5-4 and TRBJ2-3; the match to TRBD2 covers 11 bases. DNA for the CDR3: TGTGCCACCTCTAGCGGGGGGTTTGATACGCAGTATTTT. Translated: CATSSGGFDTQYF.